This TCR beta chain was documented in a study of T cell responses to AZD1222 COVID-19 vaccine. Remarks on this clone: Its antigen is currently unknown.

Overall study findings and caveats: Seropositivity was recorded at baseline in only a handful of AZD1222 recipients. Clonal diversity may have been underestimated in mostly white British donors. Spike-specific TCRs gained breadth and depth after people received two AZD1222 doses.

The V gene lost 3 bases and the J gene lost 8 bases, with 10 bases spanning the gap. CDR3 length: 12 residues. Germline loops: CDR1 SEHNR, CDR2 FQNEAQ (reference sequence). Using immunoSEQ multiplex PCR, the repertoire was profiled, and TCRdb retains in-frame clones only, with some absent. The repertoire holds around 100,000 clones, with nearly 90% as singletons. Sequencing was performed on peripheral blood, taken on day 0 of AZD1222 vaccination. The chain joins TRBV7-9 to TRBJ1-1; the D is unclear. The sequence came from an adult in good health. The CDR3: CASSFELGEAFF. CDR3 coding DNA: TGTGCCAGCAGCTTTGAATTGGGCGAAGCTTTCTTT.